Shown below are 17 T cell receptor beta chains from a single sample sequenced in a study of blood T cell repertoires in COVID-19. Here immunoSEQ multiplex PCR was the method, and the copy in TCRdb shows in-frame clones only, minus some. This sample has 330,000 or so clones, with 80% to 90% found just once. The specimen was peripheral blood. The receptor source for this set is a man aged 25 to 45 with COVID-19, enrolled during active disease.

This chain links TRBV5-1 with TRBJ2-7; tentative D call: TRBD2 (5 bases). This CDR3 comprises 12 residues. The germline CDR1 and CDR2 sequences are SGHRS and YFSETQ. V lost 5 bases and J lost 3, with 9 bases in between. CDR3: CASRSGFYEQYF. Here the CDR3 DNA reads TGCGCCAGCAGGTCGGGGTTCTACGAGCAGTACTTC.

The chain employs TRBV6-6 and TRBJ2-1; 8 nucleotides match TRBD2. Germline CDR1 reads MNHNY; CDR2 reads SVGAGI (reference sequence). CDR3 size: 14 residues. V was clipped by 7 bases and J by 5 bases; unmatched bases: 7. The CDR3 region has the DNA TGTGCCAGCATGGCGGGGGGCAATAACAATGAGCAGTTCTTC. The encoded protein is CASMAGGNNNEQFF.

V gene TRBV9 combines with J gene TRBJ2-7; 7 bases match TRBD1. This CDR3 contains 15 residues. Per the germline V gene, CDR1 is SGDLS and CDR2 is YYNGEE. Trimming cost V 4 bases and J 2 bases; bases outside gene matches: 9. The chain's CDR3 is CASSSAHRGTYEQYF. For the CDR3, the DNA is TGTGCCAGCAGCTCAGCCCACAGGGGTACCTACGAGCAGTACTTC.

The chain couples TRBV6-5 to TRBJ2-2; 10 bases line up with TRBD1. Unmatched junction bases numbered 7, after V lost 4 bases and J lost 5 bases. The germline V gene has CDR1 MNHEY and CDR2 SVGAGI. The CDR3 contains 16 residues. CDR3 sequence: CASSFLGQGGTGELFF. CDR3 nucleotide sequence: TGTGCCAGCAGTTTCCTCGGACAGGGGGGAACCGGGGAGCTGTTTTTT.

The chain uses TRBV5-1 and TRBJ2-2, with 11 bases identical to TRBD1. The length of the CDR3 is 16 residues. The germline CDR1 and CDR2 sequences are SGHRS and YFSETQ. J was trimmed by 4 bases and V by 4 bases; bases with no gene match: 6. The CDR3 DNA reads as TGCGCCAGCAGCACCACCGGGACAGGGGGCACCGGGGAGCTGTTTTTT. Protein: CASSTTGTGGTGELFF.

The V and J genes are TRBV7-2 and TRBJ2-5, with 10 bases identical to TRBD2. Germline lookup yields CDR1 SGHTA and CDR2 FQGNSA. The trim removed 5 bases at V and 4 bases at J, leaving 13 bases unmatched. The length of the CDR3 is 17 residues. The CDR3 reads CASSLPLAGGGGETQYF. As DNA, the CDR3 is TGTGCCAGCAGCCTTCCCTTAGCGGGAGGTGGGGGAGAGACCCAGTACTTC.

The chain joins TRBV5-1 to TRBJ2-5; D may be TRBD1 (5 bases). V lost 0 bases, J lost 4 bases, and 16 bases lay in between. In germline, CDR1 is SGHRS, CDR2 YFSETQ. The CDR3 consists of 16 residues. The CDR3 nucleotides read TGCGCCAGCAGCTTGGGGGGCCTCCGAGTGAGAGAGACCCAGTACTTC. Translation: CASSLGGLRVRETQYF.

The rearrangement joins TRBV18 to TRBJ2-5; the match to TRBD1 covers 10 bases. This CDR3 region has 16 residues. The germline V gene encodes CDR1 KGHSH and CDR2 LQKENI. V shed 3 bases, J shed 5 bases, and the junction held 9 bases outside the gene matches. CDR3 sequence reads: CASSPAQTGGAETQYF. The CDR3 nucleotides are TGTGCCAGCTCACCCGCCCAGACAGGGGGCGCGGAGACCCAGTACTTC.

V gene TRBV3-1 (or the pseudogene TRBV3-2) combines with J gene TRBJ1-2; D gene ambiguous. This CDR3 contains 15 residues. V was cut by 4 bases and J by 3 bases, with 15 bases left in between. Germline values: CDR1 LGHDT, CDR2 YNNKEL (reference sequence). The CDR3 bases are TGTGCCAGCAGCCCCACACGGGATCATCACTATGGCTACACCTTC. Its protein product is CASSPTRDHHYGYTF.

This rearrangement joins TRBV27 to TRBJ2-1, with D maybe TRBD1 (6 bases). This CDR3 comprises 14 residues. Trimming removed 2 bases from V and 8 bases from J, with 13 bases in between. CDR1 is MNHEY and CDR2 is SMNVEV in the germline V gene (reference sequence). CDR3 DNA sequence: TGTGCCAGCAGTTTAAATTTTGGACAGTATGAGCAGTTCTTC. This encodes CASSLNFGQYEQFF.

This sequence joins TRBV7-2 and TRBJ1-2; D uncertain. The V gene lost 0 bases and the J gene lost 14 bases, with 19 bases spanning the gap. Germline V gene data show CDR1 as SGHTA and CDR2 as FQGNSA. CDR3 length: 14 residues. The CDR3 loop reads CASSLAEYGGGRTF. CDR3 coding DNA: TGTGCCAGCAGCTTAGCAGAGTACGGAGGCGGAAGGACCTTC.

The DNA for the CDR3 is TGTGCCTGGAGTAGTGAAGCCTCACCCCTCCACTTT. It specifies CAWSSEASPLHF. This sequence joins TRBV30 and TRBJ1-6, with D unclear. CDR1 is GTSNPN and CDR2 is SVGIG in the germline V gene (reference sequence). The CDR3 has 12 residues. Trimming removed 2 bases from V and 10 bases from J, with 9 bases in between.

Here the CDR3 DNA reads TGTGCCAGCAGGAGGGAGGGGAGGACAGTCTCTGGAAACACCATATATTTT. This encodes CASRREGRTVSGNTIYF. The chain combines TRBV7-8 with TRBJ1-3, with TRBD1 as a possible D gene (6 bases). Germline assignment: CDR1 SGHVS and CDR2 FQNEAQ. The CDR3 length is 17 residues. V was cut by 6 bases and J by 0 bases, with 18 bases left in between.

The chain recombines TRBV9 with TRBJ2-2, with TRBD2 matching 11 bases. The CDR3 is 17 residues long. V shed 4 bases and J 6 bases; nucleotides not matched to a gene: 11. CDR1 is SGDLS, CDR2 YYNGEE, per germline. The CDR3 region has the DNA TGTGCCAGCAGCCCACAACAGGGTAGCGGGAGGGCCGGGGAGCTGTTTTTT. Residues: CASSPQQGSGRAGELFF. The whole variable domain, remainder taken from reference TRBV9 and TRBJ2-2, is DSGVTQTPKHLITATGQRVTLRCSPRSGDLSVYWYQQSLDQGLQFLIQYYNGEERAKGNILERFSAQQFPDLHSELNLSSLELGDSALYFCASSPQQGSGRAGELFFGEGSRLTVL.

The gene calls are TRBV4-2 and TRBJ2-5; TRBD2 agrees at 13 bases. The CDR3 has 19 residues. Germline trimming cut 1 base from V and 1 base from J; bases unmatched to any gene: 9. Germline values: CDR1 LGHNA, CDR2 YNFKEQ. In nucleotides, the CDR3 is TGTGCCAGCAGCCAAGGATTCGGACTAGCGGGAGCGAGCCAAGAGACCCAGTACTTC. The encoded protein is CASSQGFGLAGASQETQYF.

The J gene is TRBJ1-2, the V gene TRBV7-2; D is ambiguous. V lost 5 bases, J lost 8 bases, and 21 bases lay in between. Germline V gene lookup returns CDR1 SGHTA and CDR2 FQGNSA. The CDR3 sequence is 15 residues long. The CDR3 nucleotides read TGTGCCAGCAGCCCGCTGCGCGGGCCCAAGTCGGGCTACACCTTC. Translation: CASSPLRGPKSGYTF.

The genes are TRBV24-1 and TRBJ2-3; D may be TRBD2 (6 bases). V gave up 4 bases and J gave up 0 bases, with 10 bases separating them. The CDR3 consists of 15 residues. Looked up from germline, CDR1 is KGHDR and CDR2 is SFDVKD. The CDR3 region is CATSDEEGSTDTQYF. The CDR3 nucleotides read TGTGCCACCAGTGACGAGGAGGGGAGCACAGATACGCAGTATTTT.